The 20 T cell receptor beta chains presented below share a single source sample, sequenced in a study of blood T cell repertoires in COVID-19 (dated by TCRdb to the early 2020s). Library preparation was by the immunoSEQ multiplex PCR assay. The clones in this table, taken by TCRdb from immuneACCESS, are in-frame only. Not every clone is retained; where verified, under half of the shortfall comes from an unresolved V gene, and the cause of the rest is unknown. The sample table lists just under 80,000 clones, 84% of them with a count of one. The ten top clones hold about 10% of the sample. Sequencing was performed on peripheral blood. Receptors were obtained from a human donor in a cohort sampled during active COVID-19.

This clone was seen more than once but under ten times. The V gene is TRBV7-9, the J gene TRBJ2-7; tentative D call: TRBD2 (5 bases). This CDR3 region has 12 residues. V was cut by 5 bases and J by 11 bases, with 16 bases left in between. The V gene's germline CDR1 is SEHNR and CDR2 FQNEAQ (reference sequence). CDR3 nucleotide sequence: TGTGCCAGCAGCCCGTCCGGAGGCACAGAGTACTTC. This translates into CASSPSGGTEYF.

This chain uses TRBV18 with TRBJ1-4, with 7 nucleotides matching TRBD1. The CDR3 runs to 19 residues. Germline values: CDR1 KGHSH, CDR2 LQKENI. Trimming at V came to 3 bases and at J to 4 bases, leaving 17 bases not matched to a gene. For the CDR3, the DNA is TGTGCCAGCTCACCGAGGGGGCGCGAAGGAGCAACTGGTAATGAAAAACTGTTTTTT. Residues: CASSPRGREGATGNEKLFF.

The chain carries TRBV6-5 and TRBJ1-1, with 7 positions matching TRBD1. V dropped 2 bases and J dropped 3; count of bases not matched to a gene: 6. CDR1 MNHEY and CDR2 SVGAGI come from the germline V gene. This CDR3 has 15 residues. CDR3 coding DNA: TGTGCCAGCAGTTACAATATGGGGACAGACACTGAAGCTTTCTTT. It translates to CASSYNMGTDTEAFF.

V usage is TRBV4-1 and J usage is TRBJ1-2; 7 bases are shared with TRBD1. The trim removed 1 base at V and 5 bases at J, leaving 10 bases unmatched. The CDR3 contains 16 residues. The V gene's germline CDR1 is MGHRA and CDR2 YSYEKL. The CDR3 here is CASSQGGGRGDYGYTF. The CDR3 coding sequence is TGCGCCAGCAGCCAAGGAGGCGGCAGGGGGGATTATGGCTACACCTTC.

The gene calls are TRBV5-4 and TRBJ2-6, with 7 bases lining up with TRBD1. From germline, CDR1 is SGHNT and CDR2 YYREEE (reference sequence). There are 13 residues in the CDR3. The DNA of the CDR3 is TGTGCAGACCAGGGGGTCGGGGCCAACGTCCTGACTTTC. Its translation is CADQGVGANVLTF.

CDR3 in amino acids: CASSLSTGPYGYTF. CDR3 bases: TGCGCCAGCAGCTTGTCGACAGGGCCCTATGGCTACACCTTC. This chain joins TRBV5-1 and TRBJ1-2; 7 nucleotides agree with TRBD1. Per the germline V gene, CDR1 is SGHRS and CDR2 is YFSETQ. This CDR3 contains 14 residues. After removal of 1 base from V and 4 bases from J, the junction contained 4 bases not matched to a gene.

V and J are TRBV10-3 and TRBJ1-6, with 8 bases matching TRBD1. The CDR3 consists of 15 residues. With 0 bases clipped from V and 12 bases from J, the junction kept 7 bases outside the gene matches. Germline values: CDR1 ENHRY, CDR2 SYGVKD. CDR3 region: CAISESKGQGGPLHF. The CDR3 DNA reads TGTGCCATCAGTGAGTCCAAAGGACAGGGTGGACCCCTCCACTTT.

The chain uses TRBV6-1 and TRBJ1-3, with 9 bases identical to TRBD1. Trimming removed 3 bases from V and 5 bases from J; junction bases left unmatched: 2. Germline V CDR1 and CDR2: MNHNS, SASEGT. This CDR3 has 14 amino acids. The CDR3 nucleotides read TGTGCCAGCAGTGAGGGACAGGGACGAAACACCATATATTTT. Its protein is CASSEGQGRNTIYF.

The rearrangement uses TRBV5-6 and TRBJ2-2; D may be TRBD1 (5 bases). Germline lookup yields CDR1 SGHDT and CDR2 YYEEEE. This CDR3 is built from 14 residues. V was cut by 2 bases and J by 3 bases, with 8 bases left in between. CDR3 nucleotide sequence: TGTGCCAGCAGCTTTGACAGCGACACCGGGGAGCTGTTTTTT. It is translated as CASSFDSDTGELFF.

V is TRBV30 and J is TRBJ1-1; no clear D gene. The germline CDR1 and CDR2 sequences are GTSNPN and SVGIG (reference sequence). V lost 0 bases to trimming and J lost 0 bases, with 5 bases between them. The CDR3 has 13 residues. The DNA for the CDR3 is TGTGCCTGGAGTGTCTCCTTGAACACTGAAGCTTTCTTT. Protein product: CAWSVSLNTEAFF.

As regards this clone: Other DNA sequences from this sample encode an identical CDR3 as well. The chain combines TRBV3-1 (or the pseudogene TRBV3-2) with TRBJ2-5, with D uncertain. Trimming removed 1 base at V and 5 bases at J, with 5 bases between. Germline values: CDR1 LGHDT, CDR2 YNNKEL (reference sequence). The CDR3 loop spans 12 amino acids. The CDR3 nucleotides are TGTGCCAGCAGCCAAGGAGCCGAGACCCAGTACTTC. It yields the protein CASSQGAETQYF.

The chain joins TRBV24-1 to TRBJ2-1, with 7 nucleotides matching TRBD2. The J segment lost 5 bases and the V segment lost 5 bases, leaving 11 bases of the junction unmatched. This CDR3 spans 16 amino acids. Germline CDR1 is KGHDR and CDR2 is SFDVKD. The CDR3 sequence is CATSGSLGGGNNEQFF. CDR3 nucleotides: TGTGCCACCAGTGGGAGCCTGGGCGGGGGAAACAATGAGCAGTTCTTC.

This chain connects TRBV7-8 to TRBJ2-7; 7 bases agree with TRBD2. This CDR3 spans 14 amino acids. The V gene end was trimmed by 2 bases and the J gene end by 5 bases; junction bases not matched to a gene: 6. CDR1 and CDR2 (germline): SGHVS, FQNEAQ. CDR3 DNA sequence: TGTGCCAGCAGCTTATTCGGCGGGAGTGACGAGCAGTACTTC. As protein: CASSLFGGSDEQYF.

The gene calls are TRBV6-5 and TRBJ1-1, with 7 positions matching TRBD1. V was clipped by 5 bases and J by 6 bases; unmatched bases: 9. CDR1 MNHEY and CDR2 SVGAGI come from the germline V gene. This CDR3 has 14 amino acids. The DNA for the CDR3 is TGTGCCAGCAGTAATACCGGACAGGTTCCTGAAGCTTTCTTT. It translates to CASSNTGQVPEAFF.

The V gene is TRBV10-3, the J gene TRBJ2-3; 8 nucleotides line up with TRBD2. V shed 10 bases and J 1 base; nucleotides not matched to a gene: 16. CDR1 and CDR2 from the germline V gene are ENHRY and SYGVKD. This CDR3 comprises 17 residues. The CDR3 DNA reads TGTGCCAGTGCTGGCGGGAGGATGGCCCGGGGCACAGATACGCAGTATTTT. Its translation: CASAGGRMARGTDTQYF.

The chain combines TRBV24-1 with TRBJ2-2, with TRBD1 identical over 8 bases. From germline, CDR1 is KGHDR and CDR2 SFDVKD. The ends lost 5 bases at V and 0 bases at J; junction bases unmatched: 7. CDR3 length equals 17 residues. CDR3 in amino acids: CATSGTGPFANTGELFF. In nucleotides, the CDR3 is TGTGCCACCAGTGGGACAGGGCCGTTCGCGAACACCGGGGAGCTGTTTTTT.

The chain combines TRBV7-9 with TRBJ2-1; the match to TRBD1 covers 7 bases. Germline values: CDR1 SEHNR, CDR2 FQNEAQ (reference sequence). This CDR3 contains 14 residues. With V trimmed by 7 bases and J by 8 bases, 11 bases remained unmatched. As DNA, the CDR3 is TGTGCCAGCACAACGCAGGGGGTTAGGGATGAGCAGTTCTTC. Its protein product is CASTTQGVRDEQFF. The complete variable domain, with remaining parts taken from reference TRBV7-9 and TRBJ2-1, reads DTGVSQNPRHKITKRGQNVTFRCDPISEHNRLYWYRQTLGQGPEFLTYFQNEAQLEKSRLLSDRFSAERPKGSFSTLEIQRTEQGDSAMYLCASTTQGVRDEQFFGPGTRLTVL.

The rearrangement links TRBV5-6 to TRBJ2-7, with D tentatively TRBD2 (5 bases). CDR1 is SGHDT and CDR2 is YYEEEE in the germline V gene. Trimming pared 3 bases from V and 6 bases from J, leaving 22 bases between. This CDR3 comprises 16 residues. DNA for the CDR3: TGTGCCAGCAGCTCCGGACTTATTGGGATGAGTCGCGAGCAGTACTTC. It encodes CASSSGLIGMSREQYF.

This clone has just one count. V gene TRBV29-1 combines with J gene TRBJ2-3; D might be TRBD2 (5 bases). V shed 4 bases and J shed 4 bases, with 15 bases lying between them. CDR1 and CDR2 from the germline V gene are SQVTM and ANQGSEA. The CDR3 is made up of 14 amino acids. The CDR3 DNA is TGCAGCGTTGCGTGGCCTCTCGGGGCAGATACGCAGTATTTT. Translating gives CSVAWPLGADTQYF.

The V call is TRBV28, the J call TRBJ1-2; D unclear. The V and J ends lost 6 bases and 0 bases respectively, with 8 bases between them. This CDR3 has 13 residues. Germline CDR1 reads MDHEN; CDR2 reads SYDVKM. CDR3 region: CASSRQTNYGYTF. The CDR3 bases are TGTGCCAGCAGCCGTCAGACTAACTATGGCTACACCTTC.